This record concerns one TCR beta chain sequence. The antigen remains undetermined. The data are from a study of shared clonotypes between healthy human individuals. Background on the study: Each donor contributed plates that comprised three CD4 naive, three CD4 memory, two CD8 naive and one CD8 memory. Study-level points and caveats: Lower generation probabilities were found for non-shared clonotypes than for those shared by all four donors. Memory subsets generally showed smaller estimated richness than naive subsets did.

With 1 base removed from V and 3 bases from J, the gap between germline ends came to 9 bases. From germline, CDR1 is SGHTA and CDR2 FQGTGA. CDR3 length: 14 residues. Terminally differentiated effector memory CD45RA+ cells were left out of the naive CD8 fraction, which was CD45RO-negative and positively selected for CCR7. Once extracted for a subset, genomic DNA was divided evenly among several immunoSEQ plates. The protocol was immunoSEQ multiplex PCR, while the TCRdb copy is restricted to in-frame clones and leaves out a portion. In the table there are a few million clones, 90% to 95% of which are singletons.

This clonotype was sampled from a man between 18 and 29 years old in good health. Some clones in this sample may be carry-over from other donors' samples. Sequencing was performed on naive CD8+ T cells from PBMCs. This chain connects TRBV7-3 to TRBJ1-1; D might be TRBD1 (6 bases). CDR3 amino acids: CASSLSRGDTEAFF. CDR3 sequence (DNA): TGTGCCAGCAGCTTAAGCAGGGGCGACACTGAAGCTTTCTTT.